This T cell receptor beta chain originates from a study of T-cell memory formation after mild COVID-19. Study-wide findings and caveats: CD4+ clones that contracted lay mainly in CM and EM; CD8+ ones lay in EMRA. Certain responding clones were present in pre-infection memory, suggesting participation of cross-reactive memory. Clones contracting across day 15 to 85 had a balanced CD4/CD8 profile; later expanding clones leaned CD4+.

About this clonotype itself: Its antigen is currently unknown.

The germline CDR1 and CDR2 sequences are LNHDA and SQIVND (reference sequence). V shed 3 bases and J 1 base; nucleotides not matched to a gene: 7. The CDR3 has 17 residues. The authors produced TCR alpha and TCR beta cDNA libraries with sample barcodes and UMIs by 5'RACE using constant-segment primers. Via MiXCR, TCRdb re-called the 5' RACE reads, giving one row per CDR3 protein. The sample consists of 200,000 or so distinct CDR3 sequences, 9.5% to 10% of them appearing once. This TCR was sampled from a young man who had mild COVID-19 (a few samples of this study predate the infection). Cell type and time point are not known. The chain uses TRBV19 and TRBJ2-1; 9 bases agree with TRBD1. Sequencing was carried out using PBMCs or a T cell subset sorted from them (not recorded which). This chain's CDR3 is CASSIPATGGSYNEQFF. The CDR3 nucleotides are TGTGCCAGTAGTATCCCCGCGACAGGGGGATCCTACAATGAGCAGTTCTTC.